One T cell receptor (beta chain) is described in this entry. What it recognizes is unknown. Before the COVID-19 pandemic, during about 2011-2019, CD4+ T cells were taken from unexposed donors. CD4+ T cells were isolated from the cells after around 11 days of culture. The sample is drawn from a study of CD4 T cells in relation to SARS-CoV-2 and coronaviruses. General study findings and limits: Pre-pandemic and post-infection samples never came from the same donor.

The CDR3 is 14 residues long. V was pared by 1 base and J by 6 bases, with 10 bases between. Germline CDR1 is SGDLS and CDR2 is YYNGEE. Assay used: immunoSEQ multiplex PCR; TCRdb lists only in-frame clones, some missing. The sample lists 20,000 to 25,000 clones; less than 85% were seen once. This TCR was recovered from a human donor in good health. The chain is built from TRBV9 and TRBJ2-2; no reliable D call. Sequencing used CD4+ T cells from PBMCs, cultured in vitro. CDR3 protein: CASSVPSAPGELFF. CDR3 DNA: TGTGCCAGCAGCGTACCCTCAGCCCCCGGGGAGCTGTTTTTT.